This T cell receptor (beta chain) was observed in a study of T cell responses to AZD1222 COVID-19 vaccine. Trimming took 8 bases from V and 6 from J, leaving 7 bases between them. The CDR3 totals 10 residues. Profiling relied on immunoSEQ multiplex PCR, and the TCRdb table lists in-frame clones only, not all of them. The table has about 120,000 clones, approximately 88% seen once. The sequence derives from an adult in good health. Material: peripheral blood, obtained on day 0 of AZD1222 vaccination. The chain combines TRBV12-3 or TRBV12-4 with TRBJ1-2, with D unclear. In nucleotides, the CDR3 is TGTGCCAGCTTAGGGAATGGCTACACCTTC. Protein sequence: CASLGNGYTF.